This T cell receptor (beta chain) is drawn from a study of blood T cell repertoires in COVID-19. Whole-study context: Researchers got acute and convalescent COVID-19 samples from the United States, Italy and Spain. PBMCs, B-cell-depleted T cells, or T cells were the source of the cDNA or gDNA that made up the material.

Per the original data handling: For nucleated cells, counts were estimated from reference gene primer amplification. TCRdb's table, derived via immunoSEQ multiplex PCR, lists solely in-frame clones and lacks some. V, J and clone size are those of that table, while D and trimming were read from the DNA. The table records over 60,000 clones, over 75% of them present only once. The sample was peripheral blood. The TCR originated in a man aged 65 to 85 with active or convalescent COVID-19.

CDR3 protein: CASSLALNTGELFF. The CDR3 DNA reads as TGCGCCAGCAGCTTGGCCCTAAACACCGGGGAGCTGTTTTTT. V and J are TRBV5-1 and TRBJ2-2; D unclear. CDR3 length: 14 residues. Germline lookup yields CDR1 SGHRS and CDR2 YFSETQ. Trimming took off 0 bases at V and 2 bases at J, with 5 bases between the two ends.